These T cell receptor beta chains were read from a single sample in a study of cytomegalovirus exposure and HLA in healthy donors. Clones were sequenced by immunoSEQ multiplex PCR, and TCRdb holds only the in-frame ones, with some missing. This sample has 260,000 or so clones, with 90% found just once. Sequences were obtained from PBMCs. The source of these receptors is a woman aged 25-40 years in good health and CMV-seronegative. CDR3s leave out the opening cysteine and the closing phenylalanine or tryptophan.

v_gene: TRBV27
j_gene: TRBJ2-7
CDR3aa: ASSPDHSGRTYEQY

v_gene: TRBV29-1
j_gene: TRBJ2-7
CDR3aa: SVEERAGWEQY

v_gene: TRBV5-8
j_gene: TRBJ1-1
CDR3aa: AIPVDGTEAF

v_gene: TRBV7-2
j_gene: TRBJ2-3
CDR3aa: ASSPDLTDTQY

v_gene: TRBV2
j_gene: TRBJ2-7
CDR3aa: ASRSDGAYEQY

v_gene: TRBV27
j_gene: TRBJ1-2
CDR3aa: ASSSGTGPLGYT

v_gene: TRBV2
j_gene: TRBJ2-3
CDR3aa: ASSLSGSSTDTQY

v_gene: TRBV7-6
j_gene: TRBJ2-7
CDR3aa: ASSSSAEMIRDSYEQY

v_gene: TRBV28
j_gene: TRBJ2-7
CDR3aa: ASSFRGSLPY

v_gene: TRBV5-1
j_gene: TRBJ1-3
CDR3aa: ASSRDKGNTIY

v_gene: TRBV11-3
j_gene: TRBJ1-1
CDR3aa: ASSLADRGHVNTEAF

v_gene: TRBV28
j_gene: TRBJ2-2
CDR3aa: AMQTGPGELF

v_gene: TRBV30
j_gene: TRBJ1-1
CDR3aa: AWGQDSRTEAF

v_gene: TRBV7-2
j_gene: TRBJ2-3
CDR3aa: ASSWTTSGQGLDTQY

v_gene: TRBV19
j_gene: TRBJ2-7
CDR3aa: ASKSSELYEQY

v_gene: TRBV5-8
j_gene: TRBJ2-7
CDR3aa: ASSERLARYEQY

v_gene: TRBV9
j_gene: TRBJ2-3
CDR3aa: ASSDRGGRAGTDTQY

v_gene: TRBV7-3
j_gene: TRBJ1-5
CDR3aa: ASSLFGKGSNQPQH

v_gene: TRBV7-7
j_gene: TRBJ1-1
CDR3aa: ASSLGQGLEAF

v_gene: TRBV30
j_gene: TRBJ2-7
CDR3aa: AWSRDLLSGEQY

v_gene: TRBV4-1
j_gene: TRBJ2-7
CDR3aa: ASSRPGQSYEQY

v_gene: TRBV4-3
j_gene: TRBJ2-6
CDR3aa: ASSTPGVTGANVLT

v_gene: TRBV2
j_gene: TRBJ2-5
CDR3aa: ASRALAGVETQY

v_gene: TRBV1
j_gene: TRBJ2-7
CDR3aa: TSSRRQGITYEQY

v_gene: TRBV9
j_gene: TRBJ1-4
CDR3aa: ASSVGAVDEKLF

v_gene: TRBV7-9
j_gene: TRBJ2-3
CDR3aa: ASSLAGGRTDTQY

v_gene: TRBV6-6
j_gene: TRBJ2-1
CDR3aa: ASSYTGGSSYNEQF

v_gene: TRBV28
j_gene: TRBJ1-4
CDR3aa: ASSLDSTNEKLF

v_gene: TRBV14
j_gene: TRBJ2-1
CDR3aa: ASSQVTSGLDNEQF

v_gene: TRBV29-1
j_gene: TRBJ1-2
CDR3aa: SVGTGTAYGYT

v_gene: TRBV27
j_gene: TRBJ2-3
CDR3aa: ASTRVGSSTDTQY

v_gene: TRBV7-9
j_gene: TRBJ2-3
CDR3aa: ASSLAPAQWGLTDTQY

v_gene: TRBV9
j_gene: TRBJ2-1
CDR3aa: ASSVQPNEQF

v_gene: TRBV11-3
j_gene: TRBJ1-1
CDR3aa: ASSRGQGEAF

v_gene: TRBV5-1
j_gene: TRBJ2-7
CDR3aa: ASSLVGSYEQY

v_gene: TRBV18
j_gene: TRBJ2-7
CDR3aa: ASSPAGYEQY

v_gene: TRBV12-5
j_gene: TRBJ2-5
CDR3aa: ASGLLARETQY

v_gene: TRBV2
j_gene: TRBJ2-1
CDR3aa: ASLKERVPSSYNEQF

v_gene: TRBV28
j_gene: TRBJ2-5
CDR3aa: ASSSLGLAEETQY

v_gene: TRBV7-9
j_gene: TRBJ2-7
CDR3aa: ASIRNQGAYEQY

v_gene: TRBV11-3
j_gene: TRBJ1-1
CDR3aa: ASSSTPLPRAEAF

v_gene: TRBV5-1
j_gene: TRBJ2-7
CDR3aa: ASSLPSVGGSYEQY

v_gene: TRBV4-2
j_gene: TRBJ1-4
CDR3aa: ASRTTAGQAEKLF